A selection of T cell receptor beta chains follows, all from one sample in a study of T cells in Graves' hyperthyroidism and ophthalmopathy. One entry per CDR3 protein results from TCRdb running MiXCR on the multiplex PCR reads. The profile covers 500,000 to 650,000 distinct CDR3 sequences, with more than 14% appearing a single time and under 15% taken by the ten largest. The sequenced sample consisted of blood. These receptors originate from a woman aged 50 to 60 with Graves' ophthalmopathy. Each CDR3 is given with its conserved first and last residue. A D gene is named only where the DNA matches it firmly. For some rows the clone size is stated as once, few or many, or as a class when expanded; others skip it.

j_call clone_size d_call v_call cdr3_nt cdr3_aa
TRBJ2-5 many TRBD2 TRBV10-3 TGTGCCATCAGTGACGGACTAGCGGGAGGCTGGCAAGAGACCCAGTACTTC CAISDGLAGGWQETQYF
TRBJ1-5 NA NA TRBV6-4 TGTGCCAGCAGTGACTCGAGGGGTTGGCCCCGGTTCTTGAAGCCCCAGCATTTT CASSDSRGWPRFLKPQHF
TRBJ1-4 many NA TRBV18 TGTGCCAGCTCACCACGTGGGGCTAATGAAAAACTGTTTTTT CASSPRGANEKLFF
TRBJ2-1 many NA TRBV3-1 TGTGCCAGCAGCCAAGATCTTCTGAATGAGCAGTTCTTC CASSQDLLNEQFF
TRBJ2-7 few NA TRBV9 TGTGCCAGCAGCGTAGCGGCTAGCGACTACGAGCAGTACTTC CASSVAASDYEQYF
TRBJ1-1 many TRBD1 TRBV5-1 TGCGCCAGCAGCGGGGGACAGAATGAAGCTTTCTTT CASSGGQNEAFF
TRBJ1-2 many NA TRBV5-1 TGCGCCAGCAGCTTAACCTCCCTAGACAGAACTCGTTATGGCTACACCTTC CASSLTSLDRTRYGYTF
TRBJ2-3 NA TRBD2 TRBV20-1 TGCAGTGCCCTCAGGACTAGCGGGAGGGGTTCTGGCACAGATACGCAGTATTTT CSALRTSGRGSGTDTQYF
TRBJ2-1 NA NA TRBV9 TGTGCCAGCAGAGGAAGCGGGAATGAGCAGTTCTTC CASRGSGNEQFF
TRBJ2-5 few NA TRBV14 TGTGCCAGCAGCCAAGTCTCCTGGAGAGGGACGGAAGAGACCCAGTACTTC CASSQVSWRGTEETQYF
TRBJ1-1 NA TRBD1 TRBV7-2 TGTGCCAGCAGCCCACGGACAGGGTTGGACACTGAAGCTTTCTTT CASSPRTGLDTEAFF
TRBJ1-4 NA NA TRBV2 TGTGCCAGCACCAGGGGTGCAACTAATGAAAAACTGTTTTTT CASTRGATNEKLFF
TRBJ2-1 many TRBD2 TRBV12-3/TRBV12-4 TGTGCCAGCAGTTTGGGGGGGCTACTAGCGGGGGGCTACAATGAGCAGTTCTTC CASSLGGLLAGGYNEQFF
TRBJ1-5 few TRBD1 TRBV7-9 TGTGCCAGCAGCGCCGGGACAGGGGATAGCAATCAGCCCCAGCATTTT CASSAGTGDSNQPQHF
TRBJ1-1 many TRBD1 TRBV20-1 TGCAGTGGACAGGGGGGTGTTACTGAAGCTTTCTTT CSGQGGVTEAFF
TRBJ1-5 many NA TRBV18 TGTGCCAGCTCACCACGCGGCCCACAGGGTCAGCCCCAGCATTTT CASSPRGPQGQPQHF
TRBJ2-2 NA TRBD2 TRBV19 TGTGCCAGTATCCCAAAGAACCTAGCGGGAGGGCCCATCGGGGAGCTGTTTTTT CASIPKNLAGGPIGELFF
TRBJ1-4 few NA TRBV28 TGTGCCAGCAGGACCGGTACGCGTCTTATTAATGAAAAACTGTTTTTT CASRTGTRLINEKLFF